This T cell receptor beta chain was sequenced for a study of cytomegalovirus exposure and HLA in healthy donors. General study points: The Asian-associated ancestry cluster reportedly had fewer N-insertions than the approximately 650-donor mean in a later analysis.

To note about this clone: Its cognate antigen is unknown.

Both 60 Vbeta primers and 13 Jbeta primers went into the PCR. The assay was immunoSEQ multiplex PCR, and TCRdb's table has in-frame clones only and misses some. The sample lists 110,000 to 150,000 clones, roughly two thirds occurring once. This CDR3 is 13 amino acids long. Germline V gene lookup returns CDR1 SGHDN and CDR2 FVKESK. The V end was cut by 1 base, the J end by 5 bases, with 8 bases between. This chain links TRBV14 with TRBJ1-1; D call uncertain. The sample taken for sequencing was PBMCs. This TCR came from a human donor in good health. This CDR3 is CASSQGRRTEAFF. CDR3 bases: TGTGCCAGCAGCCAAGGACGGCGGACTGAAGCTTTCTTT.